The present TCR beta chain was sequenced within a study of shared clonotypes between healthy human individuals. This clone occurred once. Its antigen is unidentified. Per the study methods: Because ImmunoSEQ provided only junction sequences with no quality scores, the filtering differed. Libraries were prepared by immunoSEQ multiplex PCR; TCRdb keeps only in-frame clonotypes and omits some of them. V and J calls and clone size are those listed in that table; D and trimming were worked out from the DNA. The data hold about 680,000 clones, with just over 90% observed a single time. Naive CD8 isolation took CD45RO-negative cells positively selected for CCR7 and excluded terminally differentiated effector memory CD45RA+ cells. The CDR3 contains 15 residues. The germline gives CDR1 MGHDK, CDR2 SYGVNS. The J segment lost 4 bases and the V segment lost 3 bases, leaving 5 bases of the junction unmatched. Study conclusions and caveats: Roughly 4.7% was the fraction of naive CD4 clonotypes found shared across several donors. Incompleteness in sorted-subset sequencing, despite large depth, was shown by rarefaction.

The chain couples TRBV25-1 to TRBJ2-1; 8 nucleotides agree with TRBD1. The specimen was naive CD8+ T cells sorted from blood. The source is a man aged 25-45 years in good health. Here the CDR3 reads CASSDMDRVYNEQFF. The DNA for the CDR3 is TGTGCCAGCAGTGACATGGACAGGGTTTACAATGAGCAGTTCTTC.